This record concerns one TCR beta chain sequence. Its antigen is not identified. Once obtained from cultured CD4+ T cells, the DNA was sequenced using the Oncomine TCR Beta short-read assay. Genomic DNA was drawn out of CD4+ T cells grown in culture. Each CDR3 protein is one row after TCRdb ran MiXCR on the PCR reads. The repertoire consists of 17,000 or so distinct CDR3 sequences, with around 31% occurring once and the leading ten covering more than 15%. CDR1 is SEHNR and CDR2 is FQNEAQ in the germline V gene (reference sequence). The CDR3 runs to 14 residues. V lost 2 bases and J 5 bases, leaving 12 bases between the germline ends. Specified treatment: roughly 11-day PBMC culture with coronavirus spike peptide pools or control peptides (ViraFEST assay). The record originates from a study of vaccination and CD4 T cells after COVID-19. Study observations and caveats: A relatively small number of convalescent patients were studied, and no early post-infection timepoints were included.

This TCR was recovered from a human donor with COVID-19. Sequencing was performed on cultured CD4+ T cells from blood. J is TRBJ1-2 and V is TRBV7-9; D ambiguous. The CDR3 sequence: CASSLYPDQYGYTF. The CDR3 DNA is TGTGCCAGCAGCTTATATCCAGACCAGTATGGCTACACCTTC.